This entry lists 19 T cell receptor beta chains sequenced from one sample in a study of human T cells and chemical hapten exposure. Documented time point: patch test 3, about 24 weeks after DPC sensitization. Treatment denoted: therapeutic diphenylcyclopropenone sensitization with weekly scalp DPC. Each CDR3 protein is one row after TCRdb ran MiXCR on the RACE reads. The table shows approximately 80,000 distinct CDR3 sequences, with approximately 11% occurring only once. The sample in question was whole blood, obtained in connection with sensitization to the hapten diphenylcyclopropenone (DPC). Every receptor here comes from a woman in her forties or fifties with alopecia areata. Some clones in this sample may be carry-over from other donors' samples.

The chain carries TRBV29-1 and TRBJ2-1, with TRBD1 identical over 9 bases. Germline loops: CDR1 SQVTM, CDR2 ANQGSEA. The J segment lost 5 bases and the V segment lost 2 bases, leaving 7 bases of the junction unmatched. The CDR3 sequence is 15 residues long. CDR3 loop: CSVETAGTGNNEQFF. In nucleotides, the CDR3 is TGCAGCGTTGAAACTGCCGGGACAGGGAACAATGAGCAGTTCTTC.

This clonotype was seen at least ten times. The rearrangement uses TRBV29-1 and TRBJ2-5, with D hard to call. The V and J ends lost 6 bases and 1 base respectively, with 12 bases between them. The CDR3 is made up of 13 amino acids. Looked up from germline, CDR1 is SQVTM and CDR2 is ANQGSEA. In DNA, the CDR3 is TGCAGCGTCGCCCCGAGAGTCCAAGAGACCCAGTACTTC. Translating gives CSVAPRVQETQYF.

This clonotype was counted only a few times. CDR3 in amino acids: CASSLGLAGGPTYNEQFF. Here the CDR3 DNA reads TGCGCCAGCAGCCTAGGACTAGCGGGAGGGCCCACCTACAATGAGCAGTTCTTC. The V gene is TRBV5-1, the J gene TRBJ2-1, with 15 bases matching TRBD2. This CDR3 spans 18 amino acids. With 4 bases clipped from V and 2 bases from J, the junction kept 7 bases outside the gene matches. The germline V gene encodes CDR1 SGHRS and CDR2 YFSETQ. Using reference TRBV5-1 and TRBJ2-1 for the parts outside the CDR3, the full variable domain is KAGVTQTPRYLIKTRGQQVTLSCSPISGHRSVSWYQQTPGQGLQFLFEYFSETQRNKGNFPGRFSGRQFSNSRSEMNVSTLELGDSALYLCASSLGLAGGPTYNEQFFGPGTRLTVL.

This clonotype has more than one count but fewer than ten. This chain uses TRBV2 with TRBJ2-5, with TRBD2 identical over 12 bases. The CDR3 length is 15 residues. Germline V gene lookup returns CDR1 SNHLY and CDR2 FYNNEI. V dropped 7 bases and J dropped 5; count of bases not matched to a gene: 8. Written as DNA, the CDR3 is TGTGCCAGCAACCCACTAGCGGGAGGCTGGGAGACCCAGTACTTC. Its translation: CASNPLAGGWETQYF.

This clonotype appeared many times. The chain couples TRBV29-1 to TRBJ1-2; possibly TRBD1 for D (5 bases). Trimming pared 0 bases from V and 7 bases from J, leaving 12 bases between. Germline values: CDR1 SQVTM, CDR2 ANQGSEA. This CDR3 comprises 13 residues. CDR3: CSVEDLPGTGYTF. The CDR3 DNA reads TGCAGCGTTGAAGATTTGCCAGGGACTGGCTACACCTTC.

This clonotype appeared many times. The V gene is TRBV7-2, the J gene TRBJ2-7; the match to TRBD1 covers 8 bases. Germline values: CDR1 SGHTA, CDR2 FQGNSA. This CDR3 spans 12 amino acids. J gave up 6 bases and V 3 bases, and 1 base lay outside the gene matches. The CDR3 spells CASSLDRAEQYF. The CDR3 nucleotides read TGTGCCAGCAGCTTGGACAGGGCCGAGCAGTACTTC.

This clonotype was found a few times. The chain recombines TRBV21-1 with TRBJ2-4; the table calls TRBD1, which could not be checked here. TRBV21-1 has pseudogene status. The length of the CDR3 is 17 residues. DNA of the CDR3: TGTGCCAGCAGCGGTAACAGGGGGCTGCTAGCCAAAAACATTCAGTACTTC. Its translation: CASSGNRGLLAKNIQYF.

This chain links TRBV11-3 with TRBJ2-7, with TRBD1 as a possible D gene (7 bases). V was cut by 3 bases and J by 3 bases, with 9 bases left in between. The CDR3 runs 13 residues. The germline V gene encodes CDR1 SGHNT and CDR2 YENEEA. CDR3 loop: CASSFQGGYEQYF. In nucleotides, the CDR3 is TGTGCCAGCAGCTTCCAGGGGGGCTACGAGCAGTACTTC.

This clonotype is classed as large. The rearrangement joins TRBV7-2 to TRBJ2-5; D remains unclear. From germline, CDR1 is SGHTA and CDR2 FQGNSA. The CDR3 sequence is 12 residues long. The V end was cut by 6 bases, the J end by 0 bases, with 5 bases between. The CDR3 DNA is TGTGCCAGCAGGACATACCAAGAGACCCAGTACTTC. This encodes CASRTYQETQYF.

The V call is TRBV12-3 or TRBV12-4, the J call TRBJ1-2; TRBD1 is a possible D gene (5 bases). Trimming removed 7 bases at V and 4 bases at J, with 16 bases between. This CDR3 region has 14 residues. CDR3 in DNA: TGTGCCAGCAATGGAGACAGTGCCTTCTATGGCTACACCTTC. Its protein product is CASNGDSAFYGYTF.

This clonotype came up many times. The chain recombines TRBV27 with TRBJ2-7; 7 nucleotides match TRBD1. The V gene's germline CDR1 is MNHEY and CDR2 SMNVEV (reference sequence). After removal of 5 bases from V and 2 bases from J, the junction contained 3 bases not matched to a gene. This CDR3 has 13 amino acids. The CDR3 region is CASSRQGAYEQYF. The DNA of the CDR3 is TGTGCCAGCAGTCGCCAGGGGGCCTACGAGCAGTACTTC.

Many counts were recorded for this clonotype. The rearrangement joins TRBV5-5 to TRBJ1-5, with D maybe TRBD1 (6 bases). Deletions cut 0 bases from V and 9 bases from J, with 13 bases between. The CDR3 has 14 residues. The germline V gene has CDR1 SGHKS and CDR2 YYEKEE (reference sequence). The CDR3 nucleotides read TGTGCCAGCAGCTTGGACGACAGGATCTCGCCCCAGCATTTT. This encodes CASSLDDRISPQHF. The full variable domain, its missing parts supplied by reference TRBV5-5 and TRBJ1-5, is DAGVTQSPTHLIKTRGQQVTLRCSPISGHKSVSWYQQVLGQGPQFIFQYYEKEERGRGNFPDRFSARQFPNYSSELNVNALLLGDSALYLCASSLDDRISPQHFGDGTRLSIL.

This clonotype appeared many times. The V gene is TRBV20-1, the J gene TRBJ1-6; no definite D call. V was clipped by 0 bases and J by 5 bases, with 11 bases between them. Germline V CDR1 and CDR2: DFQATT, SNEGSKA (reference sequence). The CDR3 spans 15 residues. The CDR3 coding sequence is TGCAGTGCTAGAGAGGTGGAGGGCCATAATTCACCCCTCCACTTT. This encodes CSAREVEGHNSPLHF.

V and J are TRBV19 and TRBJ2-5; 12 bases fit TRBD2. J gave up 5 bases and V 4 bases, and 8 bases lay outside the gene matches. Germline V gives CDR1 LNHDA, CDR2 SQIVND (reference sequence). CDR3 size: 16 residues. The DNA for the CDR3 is TGTGCCAGTAGTAATCGACTAGCGGGAGCCTTCGAGACCCAGTACTTC. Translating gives CASSNRLAGAFETQYF. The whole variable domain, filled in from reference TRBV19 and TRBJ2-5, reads DGGITQSPKYLFRKEGQNVTLSCEQNLNHDAMYWYRQDPGQGLRLIYYSQIVNDFQKGDIAEGYSVSREKKESFPLTVTSAQKNPTAFYLCASSNRLAGAFETQYFGPGTRLLVL.

DNA for the CDR3: TGCAGCGTTTCTCGACTAGCGGGAGGCAACGAGCAGTTCTTC. Its protein is CSVSRLAGGNEQFF. The chain is built from TRBV29-1 and TRBJ2-1; TRBD2 agrees at 13 bases. Trimming took 5 bases from V and 10 from J; bases not matched to a gene: 8. The CDR3 loop spans 14 amino acids. The germline gives CDR1 SQVTM, CDR2 ANQGSEA.

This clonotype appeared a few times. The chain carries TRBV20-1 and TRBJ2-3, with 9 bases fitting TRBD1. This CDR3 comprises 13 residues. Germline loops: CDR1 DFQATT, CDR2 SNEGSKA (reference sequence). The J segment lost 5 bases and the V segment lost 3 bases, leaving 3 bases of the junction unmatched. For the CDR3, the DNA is TGCAGTGCTAGTACAGGGGGCGAAGATACGCAGTATTTT. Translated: CSASTGGEDTQYF.

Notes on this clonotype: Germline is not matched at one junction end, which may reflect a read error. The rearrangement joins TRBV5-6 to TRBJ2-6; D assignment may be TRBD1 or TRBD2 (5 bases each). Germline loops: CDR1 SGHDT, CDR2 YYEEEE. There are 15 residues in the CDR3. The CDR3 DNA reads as TGTGCCAGCAGCTTGCGGGGCCCTGGTGCCAACGTCCTGACTTTC. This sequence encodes CASSLRGPGANVLTF.

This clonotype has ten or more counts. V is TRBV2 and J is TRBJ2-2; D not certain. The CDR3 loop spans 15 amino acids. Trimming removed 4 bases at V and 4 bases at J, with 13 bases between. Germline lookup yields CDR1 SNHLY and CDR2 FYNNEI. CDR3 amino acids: CASSVRIPRTGELFF. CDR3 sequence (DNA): TGTGCCAGCAGTGTGCGGATACCTCGCACCGGGGAGCTGTTTTTT. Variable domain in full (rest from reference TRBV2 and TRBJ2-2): EPEVTQTPSHQVTQMGQEVILRCVPISNHLYFYWYRQILGQKVEFLVSFYNNEISEKSEIFDDQFSVERPDGSNFTLKIRSTKLEDSAMYFCASSVRIPRTGELFFGEGSRLTVL.

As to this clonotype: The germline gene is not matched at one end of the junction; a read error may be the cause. The CDR3 DNA reads as TGTGCCAGTAACCAGACAGTGAAAGTTCATAGCAATCGGCCCCAGCATTTT. This encodes CASNQTVKVHSNRPQHF. The V call is TRBV19, the J call TRBJ1-5; possibly TRBD1 for D (5 bases). The CDR3 has 17 residues. Germline V gene data show CDR1 as LNHDA and CDR2 as SQIVND (reference sequence).